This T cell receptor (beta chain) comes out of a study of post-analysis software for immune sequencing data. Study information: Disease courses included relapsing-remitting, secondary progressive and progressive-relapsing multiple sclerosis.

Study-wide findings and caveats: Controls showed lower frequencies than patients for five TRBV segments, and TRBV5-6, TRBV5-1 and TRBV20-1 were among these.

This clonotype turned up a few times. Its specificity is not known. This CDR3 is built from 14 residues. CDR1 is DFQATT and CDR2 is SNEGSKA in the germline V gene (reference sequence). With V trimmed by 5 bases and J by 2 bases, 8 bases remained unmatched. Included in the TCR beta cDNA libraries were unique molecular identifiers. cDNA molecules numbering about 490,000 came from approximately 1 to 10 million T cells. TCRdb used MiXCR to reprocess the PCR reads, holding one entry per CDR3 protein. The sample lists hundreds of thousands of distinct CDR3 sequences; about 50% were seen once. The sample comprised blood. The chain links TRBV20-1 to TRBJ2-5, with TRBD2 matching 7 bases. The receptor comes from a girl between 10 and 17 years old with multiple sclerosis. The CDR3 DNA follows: TGCAGTGCTCTACCTAGCGGAGTACAAGAGACCCAGTACTTC. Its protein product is CSALPSGVQETQYF.